This passage covers 4 T cell receptor beta chains from one sample sequenced in a study of somatic mutations in cytotoxic T cells in rheumatoid arthritis (dated by TCRdb to about 2017). Receptor amplification or capture employed the immunoSEQ multiplex PCR assay. The clones in this table, taken by TCRdb from immuneACCESS, are in-frame only. Not every clone is retained; where verified, under half of the shortfall comes from an unresolved V gene, and the cause of the rest is unknown. Recorded for this sample are fewer than 20,000 clones; over 60% of them occurred a single time. 28% of the sample rests with the top ten. The sample was CD8+ T cells sorted from blood. The receptors originated from an adult with rheumatoid arthritis.

The chain has TRBV13 and TRBJ2-7, with TRBD1 as a possible D gene (7 bases). The CDR3 runs 15 residues. Germline CDR1 and CDR2: PRHDT and FYEKMQ (reference sequence). Trimming left V 5 bases short and J 3 bases short, with 17 bases between. CDR3 in DNA: TGTGCCAGCAGCGCGGGGACAGCCAATATCTACGAGCAGTACTTC. The encoded protein is CASSAGTANIYEQYF.

This clone has only a few counts. The V gene is TRBV20-1, the J gene TRBJ2-5; D remains unclear. CDR1 and CDR2 from the germline V gene are DFQATT and SNEGSKA (reference sequence). V gave up 5 bases and J gave up 2 bases, with 3 bases separating them. The CDR3 totals 10 residues. The CDR3 DNA reads as TGCAGTGCTCGTCAAGAGACCCAGTACTTC. Translation: CSARQETQYF.

This sequence joins TRBV5-1 and TRBJ2-2, with TRBD1 matching over 8 bases. The CDR3 runs 14 residues. V lost 3 bases and J lost 4; bases outside the gene matches: 2. Germline V lookup: CDR1 SGHRS, CDR2 YFSETQ. This CDR3 is CASSSGTGTGELFF. The CDR3 DNA reads TGCGCCAGCAGCTCTGGGACAGGCACCGGGGAGCTGTTTTTT.

Written as DNA, the CDR3 is TGTGCCAGCAGACTAGCGGGGGGGCTTAACACCGGGGAGCTGTTTTTT. This sequence encodes CASRLAGGLNTGELFF. V is TRBV27 and J is TRBJ2-2; 13 nucleotides agree with TRBD2. CDR3 length equals 16 residues. V trimming: 6 bases; J trimming: 2 bases; junction bases outside the gene matches: 3. The germline gives CDR1 MNHEY, CDR2 SMNVEV (reference sequence).